This TCR beta chain is from a study of OX40 agonist ivuxolimab in advanced cancers. Study-level background: Each dose-escalation patient presented with hepatocellular carcinoma, melanoma, renal cell or head and neck cancer. Mean age approximately 59 years, range about 20 to 90; roughly 82% male.

The V end lost 1 base, the J end lost 9 bases, and 4 bases lay between the germline ends. The CDR3 totals 11 residues. CDR1 is SGHAT and CDR2 is FQNNGV in the germline V gene. Only one count was recorded for this clone. Blood sampling took place at baseline, cycle 4 day 1, and cycle 7 day 1. The data were produced by immunoSEQ multiplex PCR, yet TCRdb's version contains in-frame clones alone and is incomplete. This sample carries 30,000 to 40,000 clones, nearly 90% of them seen once, and the ten largest clones take about 43%. This specimen consisted of CD4+ or CD8+ T cells sorted from blood, obtained in a trial of the OX40 agonist ivuxolimab. J is TRBJ2-1 and V is TRBV11-2, with D uncertain. The receptor's source is an adult with an advanced solid tumor such as melanoma, head and neck, liver or kidney cancer. In nucleotides, the CDR3 is TGTGCCAGCAGCTTAGGACCTGAGCAGTTCTTC. Translated, it gives CASSLGPEQFF.